This T cell receptor beta chain is from a study of cytomegalovirus exposure and HLA in healthy donors. About this clone itself: Its antigen is not identified.

The CDR3 totals 13 residues. Germline V gives CDR1 WNHNN, CDR2 SYGVQD (reference sequence). Germline trimming cut 8 bases from V and 7 bases from J; bases unmatched to any gene: 10. The PCR used 60 Vbeta and 13 Jbeta primers. Sequencing used immunoSEQ multiplex PCR; TCRdb keeps in-frame clones, though not all of them. The sample has roughly 180,000 clones; less than 90% are singletons. Overall study findings and caveats: Within an earlier analysis, most TCR beta V segments proved productive either about 90% or about 30% of the time.

The chain joins TRBV10-1 to TRBJ1-2; 7 bases are shared with TRBD1. The clonotype originates from a man between 25 and 39 years old in good health and CMV-seronegative. The sequencing sample was made of PBMCs. The CDR3 DNA is TGCGCCAGCGGACAGGATTCATGGCGTGGCTACACCTTC. It is translated as CASGQDSWRGYTF.